This T cell receptor (beta chain) was captured in a study of blood T cells in healthy people across ages. With a J-beta primer mix and a sample-barcoded 5' primer, a second PCR ran about 7 to 12 cycles. TCRdb ran MiXCR on the 5' RACE reads and lists one entry per CDR3 protein. This table holds 750,000 to 950,000 distinct CDR3 sequences, about 29% found once. The CDR3 sequence is 15 residues long. The V segment lost 1 base and the J segment 4 bases; nucleotides outside the gene matches: 3. The sample also formed part of further work on T cells of mothers and their children. From that study: The donor cohort consisted of a few healthy Caucasian mothers and their six children.

The specimen was blood. The receptor was isolated from a woman aged 40 to 49 in good health. The chain couples TRBV12-3 or TRBV12-4 to TRBJ2-1; 8 bases align to TRBD1. CDR3 bases: TGTGCCAGCAGTTTAGTGGACAGGGCGTACAATGAGCAGTTCTTC. Its protein product is CASSLVDRAYNEQFF.